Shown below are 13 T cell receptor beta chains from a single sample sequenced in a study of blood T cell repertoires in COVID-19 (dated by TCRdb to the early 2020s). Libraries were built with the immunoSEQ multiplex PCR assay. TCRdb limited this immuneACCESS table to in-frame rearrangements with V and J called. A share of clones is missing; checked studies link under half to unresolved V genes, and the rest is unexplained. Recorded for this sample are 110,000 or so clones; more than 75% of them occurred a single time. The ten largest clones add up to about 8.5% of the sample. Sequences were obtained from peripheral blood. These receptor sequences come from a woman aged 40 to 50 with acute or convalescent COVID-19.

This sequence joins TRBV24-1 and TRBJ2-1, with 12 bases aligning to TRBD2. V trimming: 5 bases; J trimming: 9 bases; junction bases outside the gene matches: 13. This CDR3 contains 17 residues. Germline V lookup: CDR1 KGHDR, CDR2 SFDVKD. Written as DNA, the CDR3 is TGTGCCACCAGTGGGGCTAGCGGGGGGGCCGGGTATGGTGAGCAGTTCTTC. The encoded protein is CATSGASGGAGYGEQFF.

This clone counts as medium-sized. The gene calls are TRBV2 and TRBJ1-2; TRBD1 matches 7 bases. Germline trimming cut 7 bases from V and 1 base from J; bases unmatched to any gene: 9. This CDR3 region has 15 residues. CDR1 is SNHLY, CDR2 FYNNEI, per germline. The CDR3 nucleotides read TGTGCCAGCACCATCCAACAGGGGCTTAACTATGGCTACACCTTC. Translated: CASTIQQGLNYGYTF.

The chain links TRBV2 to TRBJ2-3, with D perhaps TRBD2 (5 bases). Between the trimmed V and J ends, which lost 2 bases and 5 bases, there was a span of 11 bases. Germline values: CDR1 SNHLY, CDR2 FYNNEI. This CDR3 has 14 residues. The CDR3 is CASSETGGKDTQYF. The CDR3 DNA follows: TGTGCCAGCAGTGAAACCGGAGGTAAAGATACGCAGTATTTT.

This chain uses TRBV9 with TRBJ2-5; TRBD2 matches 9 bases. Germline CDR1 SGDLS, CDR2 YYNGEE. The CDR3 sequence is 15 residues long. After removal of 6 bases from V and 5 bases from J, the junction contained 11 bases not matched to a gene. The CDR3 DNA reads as TGTGCCAGCACCGTGGGGGCGGGGGGGCCGGAGACCCAGTACTTC. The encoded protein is CASTVGAGGPETQYF.

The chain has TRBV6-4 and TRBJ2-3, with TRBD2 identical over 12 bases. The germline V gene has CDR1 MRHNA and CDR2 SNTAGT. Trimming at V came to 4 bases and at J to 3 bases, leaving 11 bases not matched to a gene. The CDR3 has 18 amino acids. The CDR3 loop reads CASSGMLAGGPPTDTQYF. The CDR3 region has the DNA TGTGCCAGCAGTGGGATGCTAGCGGGGGGGCCACCAACAGATACGCAGTATTTT.

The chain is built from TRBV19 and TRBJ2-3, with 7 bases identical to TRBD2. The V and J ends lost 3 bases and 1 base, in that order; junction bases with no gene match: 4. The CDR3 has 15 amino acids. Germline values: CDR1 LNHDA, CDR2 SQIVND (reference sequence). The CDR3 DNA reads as TGTGCCAGTAGTATGGGGAGGGGTGGCACAGATACGCAGTATTTT. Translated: CASSMGRGGTDTQYF. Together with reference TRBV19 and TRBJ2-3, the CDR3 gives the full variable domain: DGGITQSPKYLFRKEGQNVTLSCEQNLNHDAMYWYRQDPGQGLRLIYYSQIVNDFQKGDIAEGYSVSREKKESFPLTVTSAQKNPTAFYLCASSMGRGGTDTQYFGPGTRLTVL.

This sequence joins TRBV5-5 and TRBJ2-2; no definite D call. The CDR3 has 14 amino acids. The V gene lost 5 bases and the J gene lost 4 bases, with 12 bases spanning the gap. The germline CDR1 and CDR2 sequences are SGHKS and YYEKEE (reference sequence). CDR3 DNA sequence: TGTGCCAGCAGGCCCGCGGATCCCACCGGGGAGCTGTTTTTT. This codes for CASRPADPTGELFF.

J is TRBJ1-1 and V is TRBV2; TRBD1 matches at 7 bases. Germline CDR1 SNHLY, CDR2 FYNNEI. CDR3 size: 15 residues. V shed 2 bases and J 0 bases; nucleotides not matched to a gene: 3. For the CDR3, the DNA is TGTGCCAGCAGTGAAAGGGACAGAATGAACACTGAAGCTTTCTTT. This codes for CASSERDRMNTEAFF. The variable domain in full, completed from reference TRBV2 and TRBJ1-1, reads EPEVTQTPSHQVTQMGQEVILRCVPISNHLYFYWYRQILGQKVEFLVSFYNNEISEKSEIFDDQFSVERPDGSNFTLKIRSTKLEDSAMYFCASSERDRMNTEAFFGQGTRLTVV.

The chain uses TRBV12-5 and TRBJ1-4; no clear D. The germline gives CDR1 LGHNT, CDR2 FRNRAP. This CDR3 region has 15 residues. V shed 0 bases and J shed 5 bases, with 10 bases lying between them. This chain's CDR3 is CASGLVITGNEKLFF. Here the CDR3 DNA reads TGTGCTAGTGGTTTGGTAATCACCGGGAATGAAAAACTGTTTTTT. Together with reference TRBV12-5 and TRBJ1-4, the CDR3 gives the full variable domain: DARVTQTPRHKVTEMGQEVTMRCQPILGHNTVFWYRQTMMQGLELLAYFRNRAPLDDSGMPKDRFSAEMPDATLATLKIQPSEPRDSAVYFCASGLVITGNEKLFFGSGTQLSVL.

The CDR3 loop is CATTPGAGTEAFF. The CDR3 DNA follows: TGTGCCACCACGCCAGGGGCCGGGACTGAAGCTTTCTTT. The V gene is TRBV3-1 (or the pseudogene TRBV3-2), the J gene TRBJ1-1; the D gene is possibly TRBD1 (6 bases). Trimming took 10 bases from V and 5 from J, leaving 17 bases between them. The CDR3 contains 13 residues. CDR1 is LGHDT and CDR2 is YNNKEL in the germline V gene (reference sequence).

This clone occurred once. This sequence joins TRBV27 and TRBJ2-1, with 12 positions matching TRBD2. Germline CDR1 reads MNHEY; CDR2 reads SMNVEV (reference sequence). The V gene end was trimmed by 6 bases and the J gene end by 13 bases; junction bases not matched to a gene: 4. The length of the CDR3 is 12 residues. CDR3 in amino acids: CASRPSGGAQFF. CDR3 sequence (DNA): TGTGCCAGCAGGCCTAGCGGGGGGGCTCAGTTCTTC.

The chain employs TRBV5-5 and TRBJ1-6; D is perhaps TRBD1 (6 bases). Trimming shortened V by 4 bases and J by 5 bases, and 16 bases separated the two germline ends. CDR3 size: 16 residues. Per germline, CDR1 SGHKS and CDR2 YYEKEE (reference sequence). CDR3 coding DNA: TGTGCCAGCAGCGACGTGGACAGAGTGAATAATTCACCCCTCCACTTT. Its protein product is CASSDVDRVNNSPLHF.

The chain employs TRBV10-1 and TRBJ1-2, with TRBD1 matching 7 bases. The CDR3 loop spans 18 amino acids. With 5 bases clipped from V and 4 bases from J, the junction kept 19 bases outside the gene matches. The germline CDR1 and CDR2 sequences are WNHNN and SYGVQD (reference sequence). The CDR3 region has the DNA TGCGCCAGCAGTTTACAGGGGTCAAACCCAACAACCGCCTATGGCTACACCTTC. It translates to CASSLQGSNPTTAYGYTF.